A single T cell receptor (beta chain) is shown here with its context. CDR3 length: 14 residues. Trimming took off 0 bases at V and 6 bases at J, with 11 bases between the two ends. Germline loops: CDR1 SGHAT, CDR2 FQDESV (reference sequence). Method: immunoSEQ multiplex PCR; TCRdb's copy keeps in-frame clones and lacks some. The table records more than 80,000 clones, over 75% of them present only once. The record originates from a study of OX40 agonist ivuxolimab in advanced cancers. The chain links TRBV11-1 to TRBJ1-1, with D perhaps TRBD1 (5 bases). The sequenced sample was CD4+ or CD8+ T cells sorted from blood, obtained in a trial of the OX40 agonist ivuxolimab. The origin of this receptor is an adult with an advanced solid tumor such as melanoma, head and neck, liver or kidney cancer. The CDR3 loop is CASSLARVNSEAFF. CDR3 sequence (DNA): TGTGCCAGCAGCTTAGCCAGGGTTAACTCTGAAGCTTTCTTT.